This TCR beta chain was obtained from a study of blood T cell repertoires in COVID-19. The CDR3 length is 16 residues. Trimming pared 2 bases from V and 1 base from J, leaving 9 bases between. Germline CDR1 reads SGHTA; CDR2 reads FQGTGA. Clones were sequenced by immunoSEQ multiplex PCR, and TCRdb holds only the in-frame ones, with some missing. The table shows some 250,000 clones, with more than 65% occurring only once. The receptor was derived from a woman under 30 with acute or convalescent COVID-19. The sample consisted of peripheral blood. The chain is built from TRBV7-3 and TRBJ1-6, with a tentative D call TRBD1 (6 bases). The CDR3 protein is CASSLLGGSYNSPLHF. Written as DNA, the CDR3 is TGTGCCAGCAGCTTATTAGGGGGATCCTATAATTCACCCCTCCACTTT.